The 4 T cell receptor beta chains below were found in one sample sequenced in a study of blood T cell repertoires in COVID-19 (dated by TCRdb to the early 2020s). Receptors were amplified or captured by the immunoSEQ multiplex PCR assay. TCRdb took this table from immuneACCESS and kept in-frame rearrangements with V and J called. Such tables lack part of the clones; where checked against another copy, unresolved V genes explain under half of the gap, and the rest is unexplained. This sample lists around 140,000 clones; roughly 80% were detected once. The ten largest clonotypes hold roughly 2.2% of the sample. Specimen: PBMCs or T cells enriched from blood (not recorded which). These receptors all stem from a middle-aged man with acute COVID-19.

The chain links TRBV7-3 to TRBJ1-1, with 7 bases identical to TRBD1. Germline V gives CDR1 SGHTA, CDR2 FQGTGA. The CDR3 loop spans 15 amino acids. After removal of 2 bases from V and 1 base from J, the junction contained 4 bases not matched to a gene. Here the CDR3 DNA reads TGTGCCAGCAGCTTAGACAGGGTAGGGAACACTGAAGCTTTCTTT. Amino acids: CASSLDRVGNTEAFF.

The chain links TRBV5-1 to TRBJ1-1, with TRBD1 matching 8 bases. With V trimmed by 4 bases and J by 5 bases, 7 bases remained unmatched. Germline lookup yields CDR1 SGHRS and CDR2 YFSETQ. The CDR3 has 14 residues. The CDR3 loop reads CASSVTGETTEAFF. The CDR3, as DNA: TGCGCCAGCAGCGTGACAGGGGAGACGACTGAAGCTTTCTTT.

The rearrangement links TRBV7-3 to TRBJ2-3, with D possibly being TRBD2 (5 bases). Germline assignment: CDR1 SGHTA and CDR2 FQGTGA. This CDR3 is built from 13 residues. V lost 3 bases and J 4 bases, leaving 8 bases between the germline ends. The CDR3: CASSFDYSDTQYF. CDR3 nucleotide sequence: TGTGCCAGCAGCTTTGACTACTCAGATACGCAGTATTTT.

The CDR3 DNA reads as TGCGCCAGCAGCTTGGGTTTCATTGGACAGGCGAACTATGGCTACACCTTC. Residues: CASSLGFIGQANYGYTF. The gene calls are TRBV5-1 and TRBJ1-2; 7 bases map to TRBD1. CDR3 size: 17 residues. V lost 0 bases to trimming and J lost 2 bases; unmatched junction nucleotides: 10. Germline V lookup: CDR1 SGHRS, CDR2 YFSETQ.